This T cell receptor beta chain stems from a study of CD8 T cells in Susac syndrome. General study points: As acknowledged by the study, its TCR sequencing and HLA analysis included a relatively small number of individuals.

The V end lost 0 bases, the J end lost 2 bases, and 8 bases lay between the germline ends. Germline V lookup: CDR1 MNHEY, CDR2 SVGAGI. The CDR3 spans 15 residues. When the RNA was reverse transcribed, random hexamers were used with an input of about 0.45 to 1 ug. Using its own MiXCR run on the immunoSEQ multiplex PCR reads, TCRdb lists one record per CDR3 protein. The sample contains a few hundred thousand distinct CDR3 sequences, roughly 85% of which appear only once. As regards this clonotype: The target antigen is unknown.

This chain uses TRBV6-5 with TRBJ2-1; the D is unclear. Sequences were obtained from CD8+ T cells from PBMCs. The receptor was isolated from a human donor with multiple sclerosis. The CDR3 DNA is TGTGCCAGCAGTTACTCGTGGTACGCCTACAATGAGCAGTTCTTC. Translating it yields CASSYSWYAYNEQFF.